The clone carrying this T cell receptor beta chain showed up many times. What it binds is not known. This record belongs to a study of Graves' ophthalmopathy and Graves' hyperthyroidism. Study-wide findings and caveats: Ophthalmopathy cases were distinguished from stable hyperthyroidism by a 13-signature model, reaching 85% to 90% sensitivity and over 80% specificity.

Researchers classed hyperthyroidism as stable given no ophthalmopathy within 18 months of follow-up. The study recruited hyperthyroidism patients aged 18 to 65 who were newly diagnosed, under 2 months' duration. PBMCs were obtained from 10 ml of fresh peripheral blood. The CDR3 sequence is 14 residues long. Trimming stripped 1 base from V and 7 bases from J, with 13 bases between. RNA transcripts were the source from which TCR beta CDR3 regions were amplified. RT-PCR with HTBI primers came first, then second-round multiplex PCR. From the multiplex PCR reads, TCRdb called clonotypes with MiXCR, one entry per CDR3 protein. The sample contains roughly 410,000 distinct CDR3 sequences, less than 20% of which appear only once.

The rearrangement links TRBV12-3 or TRBV12-4 to TRBJ1-1, with D unclear. The receptor comes from a woman aged 18 to 35 with stable Graves' hyperthyroidism. Sequenced: peripheral blood. The DNA of the CDR3 is TGTGCCAGCAGTTTAGGGAGCGGGCACAATGAAGCTTTCTTT. Translated: CASSLGSGHNEAFF.